A selection of T cell receptor beta chains follows, all from one sample in a study of regulatory T cells in long-lasting Graves disease. Each CDR3 protein gets one entry after TCRdb re-called the multiplex PCR reads with MiXCR. The table includes about 540,000 distinct CDR3 sequences, approximately 15% detected once. The same sample was also studied in work on T cells in Graves' hyperthyroidism and ophthalmopathy.

This specimen consisted of peripheral blood mononuclear cells (PBMCs), obtained at new diagnosis, from a patient treated with antithyroid drugs. These receptors were obtained from a man between 25 and 39 years old with Graves disease. The CDR3 runs from the conserved cysteine through the conserved F or W. The order of the fields is D gene, clone size, J gene, V gene, CDR3 protein, CDR3 DNA. D genes are given only for firm matches. A clone size is listed for some rows: how often the clone was seen (once, few, many), or a class if it is expanded.

D: NA; size: few; J: TRBJ2-2; V: TRBV5-1; CDR3: CASRSGLLNTGELFF; DNA: TGCGCCAGCAGGTCGGGACTCTTGAACACCGGGGAGCTGTTTTTT
D: NA; size: many; J: TRBJ2-5; V: TRBV28; CDR3: CASSLEGAETQYF; DNA: TGTGCCAGCAGTTTGGAAGGGGCGGAGACCCAGTACTTC
D: NA; size: many; J: TRBJ2-5; V: TRBV7-8; CDR3: CASSLGGAEGKTQYF; DNA: TGTGCCAGCAGCCTCGGAGGGGCGGAGGGAAAGACCCAGTACTTC
D: TRBD1; size: many; J: TRBJ2-5; V: TRBV24-1; CDR3: CATSDFSPLSRDRGGETQYF; DNA: TGTGCCACCAGTGATTTTTCGCCGCTCTCCCGGGACAGGGGAGGTGAGACCCAGTACTTC
D: TRBD1; size: few; J: TRBJ1-3; V: TRBV7-9; CDR3: CASSPDREAGNTIYF; DNA: TGTGCCAGCAGCCCGGACAGGGAGGCTGGAAACACCATATATTTT
D: NA; size: NA; J: TRBJ1-3; V: TRBV29-1; CDR3: CSGLTGGTIYF; DNA: TGCAGCGGCCTGACGGGGGGCACCATATATTTT
D: TRBD1; size: NA; J: TRBJ1-2; V: TRBV12-5; CDR3: CASNPGGAYGYTF; DNA: TGTGCTAGTAACCCAGGGGGCGCTTATGGCTACACCTTC
D: TRBD1; size: many; J: TRBJ2-7; V: TRBV10-1; CDR3: CASSGETGNLYEQYF; DNA: TGCGCCAGCAGTGGGGAGACAGGGAATTTGTACGAGCAGTACTTC
D: NA; size: many; J: TRBJ2-1; V: TRBV2; CDR3: CATSIGLKGEQFF; DNA: TGTGCCACCTCAATAGGACTTAAGGGGGAGCAGTTCTTC
D: NA; size: few; J: TRBJ2-1; V: TRBV12-5; CDR3: CASVGDYNEQFF; DNA: TGTGCTAGTGTTGGTGATTACAATGAGCAGTTCTTC
D: NA; size: NA; J: TRBJ2-2; V: TRBV10-3; CDR3: CAPYFGTHTGELFF; DNA: TGTGCCCCTTACTTCGGGACACACACCGGGGAGCTGTTTTTT
D: NA; size: many; J: TRBJ2-3; V: TRBV5-1; CDR3: CASSLPLAGTDTQYF; DNA: TGCGCCAGCAGCCTCCCTCTCGCCGGCACAGATACGCAGTATTTT
D: TRBD2; size: many; J: TRBJ2-3; V: TRBV2; CDR3: CASTLGRGGTDTQYF; DNA: TGTGCCAGCACCCTGGGGCGGGGGGGCACAGATACGCAGTATTTT
D: NA; size: many; J: TRBJ1-1; V: TRBV25-1; CDR3: CASSMRQNTEAFF; DNA: TGTGCCAGCAGCATGCGCCAGAACACTGAAGCTTTCTTT
D: NA; size: many; J: TRBJ2-5; V: TRBV7-2; CDR3: CASSLRQRVGPQETQYF; DNA: TGTGCCAGCAGCCTTAGACAGCGTGTCGGACCCCAAGAGACCCAGTACTTC
D: TRBD1; size: NA; J: TRBJ2-7; V: TRBV4-1; CDR3: CASSRWTGPFGYEQYF; DNA: TGCGCCAGCAGCCGCTGGACAGGGCCTTTCGGATACGAGCAGTACTTC
D: NA; size: many; J: TRBJ2-7; V: TRBV27; CDR3: CASSLTAASYEQYF; DNA: TGTGCCAGCAGTTTAACGGCAGCCTCCTACGAGCAGTACTTC
D: TRBD2; size: many; J: TRBJ2-3; V: TRBV6-1; CDR3: CASRTSGGLLRVDTQYF; DNA: TGTGCCAGCAGGACCTCGGGGGGACTACTAAGAGTAGATACGCAGTATTTT
D: NA; size: many; J: TRBJ1-1; V: TRBV29-1; CDR3: CSAARVGRRTEAFF; DNA: TGCAGCGCGGCCCGGGTGGGGAGACGGACTGAAGCTTTCTTT
D: NA; size: few; J: TRBJ2-5; V: TRBV5-1; CDR3: CASSLTSSGTQYF; DNA: TGCGCCAGCAGCTTGACTAGCTCCGGGACCCAGTACTTC
D: TRBD1; size: many; J: TRBJ2-1; V: TRBV29-1; CDR3: CSVDRQGEVEQFF; DNA: TGCAGCGTTGATCGACAGGGAGAGGTTGAGCAGTTCTTC
D: NA; size: few; J: TRBJ1-1; V: TRBV6-4; CDR3: CASSEWGEVSEAFF; DNA: TGTGCCAGCAGTGAGTGGGGGGAGGTCTCTGAAGCTTTCTTT
D: NA; size: NA; J: TRBJ2-7; V: TRBV20-1; CDR3: CSARQARTYEQYF; DNA: TGCAGTGCTAGACAGGCACGAACCTACGAGCAGTACTTC
D: NA; size: many; J: TRBJ2-5; V: TRBV10-3; CDR3: CAISEWGGETQYF; DNA: TGTGCCATCAGTGAATGGGGCGGCGAGACCCAGTACTTC
D: NA; size: many; J: TRBJ2-7; V: TRBV28; CDR3: CASRLTASYEQYF; DNA: TGTGCCAGCAGGTTGACAGCCTCCTACGAGCAGTACTTC
D: TRBD2; size: few; J: TRBJ2-5; V: TRBV13; CDR3: CASSTGLEGETQYF; DNA: TGTGCCAGCAGCACCGGACTAGAGGGAGAGACCCAGTACTTC
D: TRBD1; size: many; J: TRBJ1-1; V: TRBV28; CDR3: CASSRTGVNTEAFF; DNA: TGTGCCAGCAGTCGGACAGGGGTGAACACTGAAGCTTTCTTT
D: NA; size: many; J: TRBJ2-5; V: TRBV27; CDR3: CASTPRSVMGETQYF; DNA: TGTGCCAGCACTCCTAGGAGCGTGATGGGTGAGACCCAGTACTTC
D: TRBD1; size: many; J: TRBJ1-1; V: TRBV7-9; CDR3: CASSLDRDDTEAFF; DNA: TGTGCCAGCAGCTTGGACAGGGACGACACGGAAGCTTTCTTT
D: NA; size: few; J: TRBJ2-3; V: TRBV19; CDR3: CASSGSSTDTQYF; DNA: TGTGCCAGTAGTGGGTCGAGCACAGATACGCAGTATTTT
D: NA; size: NA; J: TRBJ2-5; V: TRBV11-2; CDR3: CASSAEGRTQETQYF; DNA: TGTGCCAGCAGCGCCGAGGGACGGACCCAAGAGACCCAGTACTTC
D: NA; size: many; J: TRBJ1-2; V: TRBV25-1; CDR3: CASSDDRWGYGYTF; DNA: TGTGCCAGCAGTGACGACAGATGGGGCTATGGCTACACCTTC
D: TRBD1; size: many; J: TRBJ1-2; V: TRBV6-5; CDR3: CASSWRDRGFYNYGYTF; DNA: TGTGCCAGCAGTTGGCGGGACAGGGGGTTTTATAACTATGGCTACACCTTC
D: NA; size: many; J: TRBJ1-4; V: TRBV6-1; CDR3: CASSEDRGWGGKLFF; DNA: TGTGCCAGCAGTGAAGATCGAGGGTGGGGGGGAAAACTGTTTTTT
D: TRBD2; size: few; J: TRBJ2-1; V: TRBV18; CDR3: CASSHSGRAAEQFF; DNA: TGTGCCAGCTCCCACAGCGGGAGGGCCGCTGAGCAGTTCTTC
D: NA; size: once; J: TRBJ2-1; V: TRBV5-1; CDR3: CASSFRQSWTYEQFF; DNA: TGCGCCAGCAGCTTTCGGCAGTCTTGGACATACGAGCAGTTCTTC
D: NA; size: NA; J: TRBJ2-1; V: TRBV12-3/TRBV12-4; CDR3: CASSRSVGQFF; DNA: TGTGCCAGCAGCCGATCGGTTGGGCAGTTCTTC
D: NA; size: many; J: TRBJ1-1; V: TRBV6-1; CDR3: CASSLSDYTEAFF; DNA: TGTGCCAGCAGTCTTTCTGATTACACTGAAGCTTTCTTT
D: TRBD2; size: NA; J: TRBJ2-1; V: TRBV30; CDR3: CASSGGNNEQFF; DNA: TGTGCCTCTAGCGGAGGAAACAATGAGCAGTTCTTC
D: NA; size: many; J: TRBJ1-1; V: TRBV12-5; CDR3: CASADEGGGVVRREAFF; DNA: TGTGCTAGTGCCGACGAGGGAGGGGGGGTGGTACGCCGTGAAGCTTTCTTT
D: NA; size: few; J: TRBJ2-7; V: TRBV6-2/TRBV6-3; CDR3: CASSYSSAATYEQYF; DNA: TGTGCCAGCAGTTACTCGAGTGCAGCTACCTACGAGCAGTACTTC
D: TRBD2; size: many; J: TRBJ2-2; V: TRBV10-3; CDR3: CAISESLAGGNTGELFF; DNA: TGTGCCATCAGTGAGTCCCTAGCGGGAGGAAACACCGGGGAGCTGTTTTTT
D: NA; size: many; J: TRBJ1-1; V: TRBV7-9; CDR3: CASSLVGQAEAFF; DNA: TGTGCCAGCAGCTTAGTCGGTCAGGCTGAAGCTTTCTTT